This entry lists 17 T cell receptor beta chains sequenced from one sample in a study of Ad26.COV2.S vaccination and SARS-CoV-2 variants. Produced via immunoSEQ multiplex PCR; TCRdb's table is partial and in-frame only. Seen here are 300,000 to 450,000 clones, roughly 81% observed once, and the top ten hold 2.5% to 3.5%. Treatment denoted: 19 received Ad26.COV2.S at low or high dose, single or two shots; about 5 received placebo; per-sample allocation not given. Material that was analyzed had been drawn on day 63 after the first vaccine or placebo injection. Specimen: peripheral blood, collected in a trial of Ad26.COV2.S vaccine versus placebo. The receptors derive from a person between 18 and 65 years old who received the Ad26.COV2.S COVID-19 vaccine or a placebo.

J is TRBJ1-2 and V is TRBV5-1; 7 bases fit TRBD1. After removal of 4 bases from V and 4 bases from J, the junction contained 10 bases not matched to a gene. Germline V gene data show CDR1 as SGHRS and CDR2 as YFSETQ. The CDR3 totals 15 residues. The CDR3 protein is CASSPPLSGGYGYTF. The CDR3 nucleotides are TGCGCCAGCAGCCCGCCTTTGTCAGGGGGCTATGGCTACACCTTC.

The chain recombines TRBV23-1 with TRBJ2-3; D gene unclear. TRBV23-1 is filed as an ORF, its function uncertain. The CDR3 runs to 16 residues. V shed 4 bases and J shed 3 bases, with 17 bases lying between them. For the CDR3, the DNA is TGCGCCAGCAGTCCGACGGACCCCGAAGGGACAGATACGCAGTATTTT. The encoded protein is CASSPTDPEGTDTQYF.

The V and J genes are TRBV7-8 and TRBJ2-7, with D tentatively TRBD2 (6 bases). The CDR3 length is 13 residues. Germline CDR1 is SGHVS and CDR2 is FQNEAQ. The germline V and J ends were trimmed by 5 bases and 3 bases, with 11 bases remaining between them. CDR3 sequence reads: CASSRGTLYEQYF. In nucleotides, the CDR3 is TGTGCCAGCAGCCGCGGGACTCTCTACGAGCAGTACTTC.

The chain joins TRBV5-4 to TRBJ2-3; D unresolved. V was pared by 4 bases and J by 2 bases, with 11 bases between. CDR1 and CDR2 from the germline V gene are SGHNT and YYREEE (reference sequence). The CDR3 extends over 14 amino acids. The CDR3 reads CASSQQSSTDTQYF. CDR3 in DNA: TGTGCCAGCAGCCAACAGAGCTCCACAGATACGCAGTATTTT.

V usage is TRBV5-5 and J usage is TRBJ2-7, with a weak D call TRBD1 (6 bases). The CDR3 has 16 amino acids. V was cut by 4 bases and J by 1 base, with 18 bases left in between. In germline, CDR1 is SGHKS, CDR2 YYEKEE (reference sequence). The CDR3 sequence is CASSPRPAGQSYEQYF. The CDR3, as DNA: TGTGCCAGCAGCCCGAGGCCGGCAGGACAGTCCTACGAGCAGTACTTC.

The chain has TRBV30 and TRBJ2-7; TRBD2 might be the D (6 bases). This CDR3 is 13 amino acids long. Germline CDR1 and CDR2: GTSNPN and SVGIG (reference sequence). Trimming took off 5 bases at V and 6 bases at J, with 17 bases between the two ends. This CDR3 is CAWCEGLGFEQYF. The DNA for the CDR3 is TGTGCCTGGTGCGAGGGACTGGGATTCGAGCAGTACTTC.

The rearrangement uses TRBV29-1 and TRBJ1-4; TRBD1 might be the D (5 bases). The V end lost 6 bases, the J end lost 7 bases, and 18 bases lay between the germline ends. The CDR3 totals 14 residues. Germline values: CDR1 SQVTM, CDR2 ANQGSEA. In DNA form, the CDR3 reads TGCAGCGTGGGATCCGGGACGAGAGGTGAAAAACTGTTTTTT. This sequence encodes CSVGSGTRGEKLFF.

A few counts support this clone. This chain uses TRBV19 with TRBJ1-1; TRBD1 is a possible D gene (5 bases). Germline V gene lookup returns CDR1 LNHDA and CDR2 SQIVND (reference sequence). Trimming took 3 bases from V and 4 from J, leaving 9 bases between them. The CDR3 runs to 13 residues. This CDR3 reads CASSIQGSTEAFF. The CDR3 region has the DNA TGTGCCAGTAGTATTCAGGGAAGCACTGAAGCTTTCTTT.

The rearrangement uses TRBV27 and TRBJ2-7; possible D gene TRBD1, 6 bases. V was pared by 6 bases and J by 6 bases, with 15 bases between. Germline lookup yields CDR1 MNHEY and CDR2 SMNVEV (reference sequence). The CDR3 loop spans 13 amino acids. As DNA, the CDR3 is TGTGCCAGCAGCCTCAGGGGAGAAGGCGAGCAGTACTTC. Protein product: CASSLRGEGEQYF.

The chain is built from TRBV2 and TRBJ2-6; D possibly matches TRBD1 or TRBD2 (5 bases each). Between the trimmed V and J ends, which lost 9 bases and 0 bases, there was a span of 12 bases. The germline gives CDR1 SNHLY, CDR2 FYNNEI. The length of the CDR3 is 15 residues. In DNA form, the CDR3 reads TGTGCCAGTCGGGACGGCAGCTCTGGGGCCAACGTCCTGACTTTC. Its protein product is CASRDGSSGANVLTF. Together with reference TRBV2 and TRBJ2-6, the CDR3 gives the full variable domain: EPEVTQTPSHQVTQMGQEVILRCVPISNHLYFYWYRQILGQKVEFLVSFYNNEISEKSEIFDDQFSVERPDGSNFTLKIRSTKLEDSAMYFCASRDGSSGANVLTFGAGSRLTVL.

There are a few counts of this clone. The rearrangement uses TRBV27 and TRBJ2-4; 8 bases line up with TRBD1. The CDR3 runs to 12 residues. J gave up 6 bases and V 6 bases, and 1 base lay outside the gene matches. Germline-derived CDR1 and CDR2 are MNHEY and SMNVEV (reference sequence). The CDR3 loop reads CASSTGGNIQYF. The CDR3 DNA reads as TGTGCCAGCAGCACAGGGGGAAACATTCAGTACTTC.

The CDR3 DNA reads TGTGCCAGTAGGGGTGGGAACATGAACACTGAAGCTTTCTTT. Translating it yields CASRGGNMNTEAFF. The gene calls are TRBV19 and TRBJ1-1; D not certain. The CDR3 spans 14 residues. Looked up from germline, CDR1 is LNHDA and CDR2 is SQIVND (reference sequence). V dropped 6 bases and J dropped 0 bases, with 11 bases sitting between them. The full variable domain, in which reference TRBV19 and TRBJ1-1 provide the parts outside the CDR3, is DGGITQSPKYLFRKEGQNVTLSCEQNLNHDAMYWYRQDPGQGLRLIYYSQIVNDFQKGDIAEGYSVSREKKESFPLTVTSAQKNPTAFYLCASRGGNMNTEAFFGQGTRLTVV.

This clone has a single count. This chain connects TRBV7-8 to TRBJ1-1, with a weak D call TRBD1 (5 bases). Germline CDR1 reads SGHVS; CDR2 reads FQNEAQ. This CDR3 contains 17 residues. Trimming removed 2 bases at V and 3 bases at J, with 19 bases between. The CDR3 DNA follows: TGTGCCAGCAGCTTACTGCTGGGGGAAGCGAGAGACACTGAAGCTTTCTTT. Translated, it gives CASSLLLGEARDTEAFF.

The V and J genes are TRBV7-9 and TRBJ1-4; D may be TRBD1 (6 bases). The V and J ends lost 2 bases and 2 bases respectively, with 21 bases between them. The CDR3 length is 19 residues. Per the germline V gene, CDR1 is SEHNR and CDR2 is FQNEAQ (reference sequence). CDR3 in amino acids: CASSLSPESTGTTNEKLFF. DNA of the CDR3: TGTGCCAGCAGCTTATCCCCGGAATCTACAGGGACCACTAATGAAAAACTGTTTTTT.

This clone showed up just a few times. The chain employs TRBV3-1 (or the pseudogene TRBV3-2) and TRBJ2-7; 8 bases fit TRBD1. This CDR3 is 15 amino acids long. Germline CDR1 is LGHDT and CDR2 is YNNKEL (reference sequence). The junction had 6 bases not matched to a gene; V was cut back by 3 bases and J by 2 bases. The CDR3 loop reads CASSHRQGLTYEQYF. For the CDR3, the DNA is TGTGCCAGCAGCCACCGACAGGGGTTGACCTACGAGCAGTACTTC.

The V and J genes are TRBV21-1 and TRBJ2-5; TRBD2, as called in the table, went unchecked against the DNA. TRBV21-1 constitutes a pseudogene. This CDR3 region has 18 residues. In DNA, the CDR3 is TGTGCCAGCAGCAAAGGACGGGTTTGGGACTTGAAAGAAGAGACCCAGTACTTC. Translating gives CASSKGRVWDLKEETQYF.

As for this clone: Other DNA sequences from this sample encode an identical CDR3 as well. The chain employs TRBV18 and TRBJ2-7; 11 positions match TRBD2. The ends lost 3 bases at V and 3 bases at J; junction bases unmatched: 1. Germline lookup yields CDR1 KGHSH and CDR2 LQKENI. The CDR3 is 14 residues long. DNA for the CDR3: TGTGCCAGCTCACCGGGGACTAGCGGCTACGAGCAGTACTTC. Translated, it gives CASSPGTSGYEQYF.